One TCR beta chain is described in this entry. The data were obtained in a study of radiotherapy plus CTLA-4 blockade in lung cancer. From germline, CDR1 is MDHEN and CDR2 SYDVKM. This CDR3 comprises 14 residues. Germline trimming cut 6 bases from V and 7 bases from J; bases unmatched to any gene: 11. TCRdb keeps only in-frame clones here, not all; method: immunoSEQ multiplex PCR. The sample holds fewer than 100,000 clones, about four fifths seen once. V and J are TRBV28 and TRBJ1-2, with 7 bases lining up with TRBD1. This material consisted of peripheral blood, taken from a patient treated with radiotherapy plus ipilimumab. The TCR originated in a human donor with non-small cell lung cancer who had stable disease on radiotherapy plus ipilimumab. CDR3 residues: CASRNRGQASGYTF. The CDR3 nucleotides are TGTGCCAGCAGAAACAGGGGTCAAGCGTCTGGCTACACCTTC.